The 29 T cell receptor beta chains below were found in one sample sequenced in a study of blood T cell repertoires in COVID-19. Some clones are missing from TCRdb's copy, which holds only in-frame ones; the method was immunoSEQ multiplex PCR. The sample carries 180,000 or so clones, about 76% recorded once. Material: peripheral blood. The receptors derive from a woman aged 50 to 60 with active or convalescent COVID-19.

The rearrangement joins TRBV4-3 to TRBJ1-4; the D gene is possibly TRBD1 (6 bases). There are 15 residues in the CDR3. The germline gives CDR1 LGHNA, CDR2 YSLEER. V lost 2 bases to trimming and J lost 8 bases, with 15 bases between them. The CDR3 reads CASSQNSGTPEKLFF. CDR3 DNA: TGCGCCAGCAGCCAAAACTCCGGGACACCAGAAAAACTGTTTTTT.

The chain carries TRBV14 and TRBJ2-5; TRBD2 agrees at 11 bases. Trimming cost V 4 bases and J 5 bases; bases outside gene matches: 15. Germline V CDR1 and CDR2: SGHDN, FVKESK. CDR3 length: 18 residues. In DNA form, the CDR3 reads TGTGCCAGCAGCCCTAACCGGCTACTAGCGGGGGTCTGGGAGACCCAGTACTTC. Protein sequence: CASSPNRLLAGVWETQYF.

This clone showed up just a few times. The chain is built from TRBV27 and TRBJ1-3; 8 bases fit TRBD1. Trimming took 5 bases from V and 3 from J; bases not matched to a gene: 9. The CDR3 extends over 16 amino acids. Per the germline V gene, CDR1 is MNHEY and CDR2 is SMNVEV (reference sequence). In nucleotides, the CDR3 is TGTGCCAGCAGTACCCGACAGGGGCAATTTGGAAACACCATATATTTT. Translated, it gives CASSTRQGQFGNTIYF.

This chain joins TRBV24-1 and TRBJ1-2; 8 nucleotides line up with TRBD1. There are 15 residues in the CDR3. The germline V gene has CDR1 KGHDR and CDR2 SFDVKD. The ends lost 3 bases at V and 0 bases at J; junction bases unmatched: 2. The CDR3 is CATSDPGQANYGYTF. DNA of the CDR3: TGTGCCACCAGTGATCCGGGACAGGCTAACTATGGCTACACCTTC.

J is TRBJ1-4 and V is TRBV9; D uncertain. The CDR3 covers 15 residues. Germline V lookup: CDR1 SGDLS, CDR2 YYNGEE. The germline V and J ends were trimmed by 0 bases and 5 bases, with 11 bases remaining between them. The CDR3 protein is CASSVDIHPNEKLFF. CDR3 sequence (DNA): TGTGCCAGCAGCGTAGACATCCACCCCAATGAAAAACTGTTTTTT.

This clone was seen many times. The V and J genes are TRBV2 and TRBJ1-4; no clear D gene. This CDR3 has 14 residues. Germline values: CDR1 SNHLY, CDR2 FYNNEI. V lost 8 bases to trimming and J lost 6 bases, with 16 bases between them. This chain's CDR3 is CASAATRGDEKLFF. CDR3 coding DNA: TGTGCCAGCGCTGCCACCCGGGGAGATGAAAAACTGTTTTTT.

This clone was seen only once. The J gene is TRBJ1-1, the V gene TRBV19, with 9 bases fitting TRBD1. Germline trimming cut 5 bases from V and 4 bases from J; bases unmatched to any gene: 8. This CDR3 contains 15 residues. The germline gives CDR1 LNHDA, CDR2 SQIVND (reference sequence). CDR3 sequence: CASSLKGQGSTEAFF. CDR3 sequence (DNA): TGTGCCAGTAGTCTCAAAGGACAGGGGAGCACTGAAGCTTTCTTT.

This chain joins TRBV9 and TRBJ2-7, with TRBD2 as a possible D gene (7 bases). Looked up from germline, CDR1 is SGDLS and CDR2 is YYNGEE. Deletions cut 3 bases from V and 3 bases from J, with 16 bases between. The CDR3 consists of 15 residues. CDR3 in DNA: TGTGCCAGCAGCGCCCTGGGGGCGGGGGTCTACGAGCAGTACTTC. Encoded protein: CASSALGAGVYEQYF.

This clone was counted once. This chain connects TRBV6-2 or TRBV6-3 to TRBJ1-2; 8 positions match TRBD1. CDR3 length equals 14 residues. V trimming: 2 bases; J trimming: 4 bases; junction bases outside the gene matches: 3. Germline loops: CDR1 MNHEY, CDR2 SVGEGT. For the CDR3, the DNA is TGTGCCAGCAGTTACGGGCAGGGGGCCTATGGCTACACCTTC. Translation: CASSYGQGAYGYTF.

This sequence joins TRBV6-6 and TRBJ1-2; tentatively, D is TRBD1 (5 bases). V lost 8 bases, J lost 4 bases, and 14 bases lay in between. The CDR3 length is 13 residues. Germline V lookup: CDR1 MNHNY, CDR2 SVGAGI (reference sequence). The CDR3 DNA reads TGTGCCAGCTTCTCGGGCAGGGCCTATGGCTACACCTTC. Translating it yields CASFSGRAYGYTF.

The CDR3: CASSSRPKGAEETQYF. The CDR3 coding sequence is TGTGCCAGCAGCTCACGCCCGAAAGGGGCGGAGGAGACCCAGTACTTC. The chain joins TRBV7-2 to TRBJ2-5; weak D call: TRBD1 (5 bases). The CDR3 covers 16 residues. CDR1 SGHTA and CDR2 FQGNSA come from the germline V gene. The V and J ends lost 4 bases and 5 bases respectively, with 20 bases between them.

V gene TRBV28 combines with J gene TRBJ2-1; D is unresolved. The ends were cut back, 3 bases at V and 6 bases at J, with 6 bases in the middle. Looked up from germline, CDR1 is MDHEN and CDR2 is SYDVKM. The CDR3 sequence is 12 residues long. The CDR3 DNA follows: TGTGCCAGCAGTTTCGTTATCAATGAGCAGTTCTTC. Translation: CASSFVINEQFF.

The gene calls are TRBV2 and TRBJ1-6; 7 bases line up with TRBD1. This CDR3 region has 14 residues. J lost 5 bases, V lost 7 bases, and 5 bases had no gene match. Per the germline V gene, CDR1 is SNHLY and CDR2 is FYNNEI. The CDR3 DNA follows: TGTGCCAGCAAGACAGGGAGAAATAATTCACCCCTCCACTTT. Protein: CASKTGRNNSPLHF.

This chain links TRBV5-5 with TRBJ1-5; D is unclear. The germline V and J ends were trimmed by 0 bases and 6 bases, with 13 bases remaining between them. Germline V gene sequence: CDR1 SGHKS, CDR2 YYEKEE (reference sequence). The CDR3 is 15 amino acids. Here the CDR3 reads CASSLAFGGGQPQHF. CDR3 sequence (DNA): TGTGCCAGCAGCTTGGCCTTTGGCGGTGGTCAGCCCCAGCATTTT.

V and J are TRBV30 and TRBJ2-3; TRBD1 matches at 8 bases. V dropped 3 bases and J dropped 5; count of bases not matched to a gene: 10. Germline-derived CDR1 and CDR2 are GTSNPN and SVGIG (reference sequence). The CDR3 has 15 residues. CDR3 DNA sequence: TGTGCCTGGAGCCCCGGACAGGGCCCCTTAGATACGCAGTATTTT. Translating it yields CAWSPGQGPLDTQYF.

This clone was seen just once. The chain uses TRBV7-8 and TRBJ1-3; 10 bases fit TRBD1. Germline loops: CDR1 SGHVS, CDR2 FQNEAQ. V dropped 1 base and J dropped 2; count of bases not matched to a gene: 5. The CDR3 covers 17 residues. In DNA, the CDR3 is TGTGCCAGCAGCTTAGTCGGGACAGGGGACGCTGGAAACACCATATATTTT. Encoded protein: CASSLVGTGDAGNTIYF.

The chain employs TRBV7-9 and TRBJ2-4; TRBD1 matches at 7 bases. The J segment lost 5 bases and the V segment lost 5 bases, leaving 9 bases of the junction unmatched. The CDR3 runs 15 residues. Germline values: CDR1 SEHNR, CDR2 FQNEAQ (reference sequence). CDR3 in amino acids: CASSLPGQAENIQYF. The CDR3, as DNA: TGTGCCAGCAGCCTGCCCGGACAGGCCGAAAACATTCAGTACTTC.

The chain joins TRBV7-2 to TRBJ1-4; tentative D call: TRBD1 (6 bases). The V and J ends lost 4 bases and 2 bases respectively, with 11 bases between them. The CDR3 extends over 15 amino acids. In germline, CDR1 is SGHTA, CDR2 FQGNSA. The CDR3 nucleotides read TGTGCCAGCAGCTCCAGGGGTAGGACTAATGAAAAACTGTTTTTT. Translated, it gives CASSSRGRTNEKLFF.

This rearrangement joins TRBV7-2 to TRBJ1-5, with D unclear. CDR3 length: 13 residues. V was shortened by 1 base and J by 4 bases, with 5 bases between the two germline ends. Germline values: CDR1 SGHTA, CDR2 FQGNSA. The CDR3 sequence is CASSLEHNQPQHF. In nucleotides, the CDR3 is TGTGCCAGCAGCTTAGAACATAATCAGCCCCAGCATTTT.

This clone was found a few times. The chain employs TRBV14 and TRBJ2-1, with a weak D call TRBD2 (6 bases). Germline CDR1 SGHDN, CDR2 FVKESK. V was pared by 0 bases and J by 8 bases, with 11 bases between. This CDR3 is built from 14 residues. The CDR3 here is CASSQDWAGYEQFF. Written as DNA, the CDR3 is TGTGCCAGCAGCCAAGATTGGGCGGGGTATGAGCAGTTCTTC.

V and J are TRBV5-1 and TRBJ1-1; a weak D match, TRBD1 (5 bases). The CDR3 contains 14 residues. Trimming pared 4 bases from V and 3 bases from J, leaving 13 bases between. Germline V gene data show CDR1 as SGHRS and CDR2 as YFSETQ. Here the CDR3 DNA reads TGCGCCAGCAGCCCGGGGACGGGGGACACTGAAGCTTTCTTT. Its translation: CASSPGTGDTEAFF.

This clone is a singleton in its sample. This chain links TRBV19 with TRBJ1-4; TRBD1 is a possible D gene (6 bases). Trimming stripped 6 bases from V and 0 bases from J, with 17 bases between. The CDR3 loop spans 17 amino acids. From germline, CDR1 is LNHDA and CDR2 SQIVND (reference sequence). CDR3 amino acids: CASSRRGQTATNEKLFF. CDR3 bases: TGTGCCAGTAGCAGGAGAGGACAGACTGCAACTAATGAAAAACTGTTTTTT. Filled out from reference TRBV19 and TRBJ1-4, the complete variable domain reads DGGITQSPKYLFRKEGQNVTLSCEQNLNHDAMYWYRQDPGQGLRLIYYSQIVNDFQKGDIAEGYSVSREKKESFPLTVTSAQKNPTAFYLCASSRRGQTATNEKLFFGSGTQLSVL.

The chain joins TRBV6-5 to TRBJ1-1; no firm D call. This CDR3 is built from 11 residues. Germline CDR1 and CDR2: MNHEY and SVGAGI. Trimming took off 7 bases at V and 4 bases at J, with 7 bases between the two ends. CDR3 coding DNA: TGTGCCAGCAAACGGTCCACTGAAGCTTTCTTT. Protein product: CASKRSTEAFF.

The DNA of the CDR3 is TGTGCCAGCAGCCACTTCGGGAGTGCAGCCGGGGAGCTGTTTTTT. It is translated as CASSHFGSAAGELFF. The chain couples TRBV3-1 (or the pseudogene TRBV3-2) to TRBJ2-2; D is possibly TRBD2 (6 bases). CDR3 length: 15 residues. The germline V and J ends were trimmed by 3 bases and 6 bases, with 14 bases remaining between them. Germline CDR1 reads LGHDT; CDR2 reads YNNKEL (reference sequence).

This clone was counted ten times or more. The rearrangement joins TRBV4-3 to TRBJ2-3; TRBD2 might be the D (6 bases). In germline, CDR1 is LGHNA, CDR2 YSLEER. V dropped 1 base and J dropped 1 base, with 12 bases sitting between them. The CDR3 covers 16 residues. CDR3 sequence (DNA): TGCGCCAGCAGCCAAGCTCATGGAGGGGGCACAGATACGCAGTATTTT. Protein: CASSQAHGGGTDTQYF.

This clone was observed at least ten times. The chain carries TRBV6-6 and TRBJ2-3; 10 bases match TRBD2. Trimming removed 10 bases from V and 1 base from J; junction bases left unmatched: 11. CDR3 length: 16 residues. Germline loops: CDR1 MNHNY, CDR2 SVGAGI (reference sequence). CDR3 DNA sequence: TGTGCCACCAGAGGGGAGCGGGAGGGGGGCACAGATACGCAGTATTTT. Amino acids: CATRGEREGGTDTQYF.

This clone came up a few times. The chain carries TRBV18 and TRBJ1-4; tentatively, D is TRBD1 (6 bases). V was cut by 6 bases and J by 0 bases, with 11 bases left in between. Germline values: CDR1 KGHSH, CDR2 LQKENI. This CDR3 is 15 amino acids long. CDR3 in DNA: TGTGCCAGCTCTCCGAGGGGGACAACTAATGAAAAACTGTTTTTT. Its translation is CASSPRGTTNEKLFF.

A few counts support this clone. The chain has TRBV2 and TRBJ2-5; TRBD2 might be the D (6 bases). The V end lost 4 bases, the J end lost 5 bases, and 14 bases lay between the germline ends. CDR1 and CDR2 (germline): SNHLY, FYNNEI. CDR3 length equals 14 residues. For the CDR3, the DNA is TGTGCCAGCAGTGCAGGCTCCCTAGCGGAGACCCAGTACTTC. Its translation is CASSAGSLAETQYF.

The chain uses TRBV2 and TRBJ2-2; 9 bases line up with TRBD1. After removal of 5 bases from V and 5 bases from J, the junction contained 3 bases not matched to a gene. The CDR3 sequence is 14 residues long. Germline CDR1 SNHLY, CDR2 FYNNEI. The CDR3 sequence is CASSKDRGTGELFF. CDR3 sequence (DNA): TGTGCCAGCAGTAAGGACAGGGGAACCGGGGAGCTGTTTTTT.